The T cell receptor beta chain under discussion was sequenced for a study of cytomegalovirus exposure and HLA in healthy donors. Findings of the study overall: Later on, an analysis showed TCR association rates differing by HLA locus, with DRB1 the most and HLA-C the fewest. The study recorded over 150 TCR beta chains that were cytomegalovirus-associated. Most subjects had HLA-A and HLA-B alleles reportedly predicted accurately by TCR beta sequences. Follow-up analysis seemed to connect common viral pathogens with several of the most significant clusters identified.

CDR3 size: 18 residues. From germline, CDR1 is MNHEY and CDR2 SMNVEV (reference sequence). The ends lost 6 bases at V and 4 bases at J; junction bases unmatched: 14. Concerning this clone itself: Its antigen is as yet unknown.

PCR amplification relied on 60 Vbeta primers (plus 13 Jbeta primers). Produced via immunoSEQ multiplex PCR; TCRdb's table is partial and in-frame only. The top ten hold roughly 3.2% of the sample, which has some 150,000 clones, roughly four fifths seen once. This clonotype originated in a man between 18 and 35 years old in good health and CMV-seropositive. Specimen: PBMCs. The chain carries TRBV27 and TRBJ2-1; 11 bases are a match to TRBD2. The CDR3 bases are TGTGCCAGCAGCCTCCCCACAAGGGGACTAGCGGCATACAATGAGCAGTTCTTC. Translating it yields CASSLPTRGLAAYNEQFF.